A single sample is the source of the 19 T cell receptor beta chains below, sequenced in a study of graft-versus-host responses after intestinal transplantation. Antigens for these TCRs are unknown. Assay: immunoSEQ multiplex PCR; the TCRdb copy retains only in-frame clones and omits some. This table has under 85,000 clones, roughly 87% appearing once. The source was unstimulated CD8+ T cells sorted from spleen or lymph node cells, collected before intestinal transplant. These receptors were obtained from a human donor who received an intestinal transplant.

DNA for the CDR3: TGTGCCAGCAGCGCACCTGCCGGGACTAGCGGGGGCTCCAGCTCCTACAATGAGCAGTTCTTC. Its translation is CASSAPAGTSGGSSSYNEQFF. The chain uses TRBV9 and TRBJ2-1, with TRBD2 matching over 14 bases. Trimming removed 3 bases from V and 0 bases from J; junction bases left unmatched: 14. Germline V gene sequence: CDR1 SGDLS, CDR2 YYNGEE. The CDR3 sequence is 21 residues long.

The CDR3 DNA sequence: TGTGCCAGCAGTTTACTAGGAGTAGTCGATGAGCAGTTCTTC. Translating it yields CASSLLGVVDEQFF. The V call is TRBV27, the J call TRBJ2-1; no firm D call. CDR1 is MNHEY and CDR2 is SMNVEV in the germline V gene (reference sequence). The V gene lost 2 bases and the J gene lost 8 bases, with 13 bases spanning the gap. CDR3 length: 14 residues.

The V and J genes are TRBV27 and TRBJ1-2; D is unresolved. This CDR3 has 12 residues. The ends were cut back, 8 bases at V and 4 bases at J, with 11 bases in the middle. Germline V CDR1 and CDR2: MNHEY, SMNVEV (reference sequence). CDR3 in amino acids: CASRGETYGYTF. The CDR3, as DNA: TGTGCCAGCCGCGGGGAGACCTATGGCTACACCTTC.

The chain employs TRBV19 and TRBJ1-5; 7 bases line up with TRBD1. V shed 1 base, J shed 6 bases, and the junction held 6 bases outside the gene matches. Germline assignment: CDR1 LNHDA and CDR2 SQIVND (reference sequence). The CDR3 is 15 residues long. As DNA, the CDR3 is TGTGCCAGTAGTATAGGATGGGCAGGGGGTCAGCCCCAGCATTTT. Protein product: CASSIGWAGGQPQHF.

This chain links TRBV27 with TRBJ2-1; 10 bases agree with TRBD2. This CDR3 comprises 17 residues. The junction had 11 bases not matched to a gene; V was cut back by 5 bases and J by 4 bases. The germline V gene encodes CDR1 MNHEY and CDR2 SMNVEV (reference sequence). CDR3 region: CASSPYRTSGTYNEQFF. Here the CDR3 DNA reads TGTGCCAGCAGTCCCTATCGGACTAGCGGAACGTACAATGAGCAGTTCTTC.

The gene calls are TRBV5-6 and TRBJ2-2; 7 bases agree with TRBD1. V lost 3 bases and J lost 5; bases outside the gene matches: 4. The CDR3 is 14 amino acids. The V gene's germline CDR1 is SGHDT and CDR2 YYEEEE. The CDR3 DNA is TGTGCCAGCAGCTCAGGACAGGTAACCGGGGAGCTGTTTTTT. Amino acid sequence: CASSSGQVTGELFF. The whole variable domain, remainder taken from reference TRBV5-6 and TRBJ2-2, is DAGVTQSPTHLIKTRGQQVTLRCSPKSGHDTVSWYQQALGQGPQFIFQYYEEEERQRGNFPDRFSGHQFPNYSSELNVNALLLGDSALYLCASSSGQVTGELFFGEGSRLTVL.

The V gene is TRBV13, the J gene TRBJ2-7; 7 bases align to TRBD2. From germline, CDR1 is PRHDT and CDR2 FYEKMQ (reference sequence). The trim removed 5 bases at V and 6 bases at J, leaving 7 bases unmatched. The CDR3 has 13 amino acids. CDR3 loop: CASSPGRGCEQYF. The CDR3 DNA sequence: TGTGCCAGCAGCCCCGGGCGGGGGTGCGAGCAGTACTTC.

This chain joins TRBV2 and TRBJ2-7; 7 bases agree with TRBD1. The CDR3 runs to 15 residues. The germline V gene encodes CDR1 SNHLY and CDR2 FYNNEI. With V trimmed by 2 bases and J by 5 bases, 9 bases remained unmatched. The CDR3 coding sequence is TGTGCCAGCAGTGAACGAGGGGGCCCCGCCGACGAGCAGTACTTC. Translation gives CASSERGGPADEQYF.

On this clone: The junction does not match germline at one end; this may be a read error. The chain combines TRBV7-7 with TRBJ1-1; D not certain. This CDR3 spans 13 amino acids. The germline gives CDR1 SSHAT, CDR2 FNYEAQ (reference sequence). In DNA form, the CDR3 reads TGTGCTAGCAGCCTAAACAGTAACACTGAAGCTTTCTTT. It codes for CASSLNSNTEAFF. Full variable domain (remainder filled in from reference TRBV7-7 and TRBJ1-1): GAGVSQSPRYKVTKRGQDVTLRCDPISSHATLYWYQQALGQGPEFLTYFNYEAQPDKSGLPSDRFSAERPEGSISTLTIQRTEQRDSAMYRCASSLNSNTEAFFGQGTRLTVV.

This chain connects TRBV13 to TRBJ1-5; D might be TRBD1 (5 bases). Trimming pared 0 bases from V and 2 bases from J, leaving 11 bases between. CDR3 length equals 16 residues. In germline, CDR1 is PRHDT, CDR2 FYEKMQ (reference sequence). CDR3: CASSLGAGTGNQPQHF. The CDR3 DNA reads TGTGCCAGCAGCTTAGGGGCGGGGACGGGCAATCAGCCCCAGCATTTT.

V is TRBV6-5 and J is TRBJ2-7; D is possibly TRBD1 (6 bases). Trimming cost V 0 bases and J 6 bases, with 12 bases left between them. The length of the CDR3 is 14 residues. Germline CDR1 and CDR2: MNHEY and SVGAGI. CDR3 DNA: TGTGCCAGCAGTTACTCGGTGGGGGCGAGCGAGCAGTACTTC. Amino acids: CASSYSVGASEQYF.

In the case of this clone: One end of the junction varies from germline; a read error may be responsible. The V and J genes are TRBV7-7 and TRBJ2-3, with TRBD2 as a possible D gene (5 bases). The CDR3 is 15 residues long. Per germline, CDR1 SSHAT and CDR2 FNYEAQ (reference sequence). The CDR3 loop is CASSLDGGSTDTQYF. The CDR3 nucleotides read TGTGCTAGCAGCTTAGACGGCGGGTCCACAGATACGCAGTATTTT.

J is TRBJ1-1 and V is TRBV16; perhaps TRBD1 as D (5 bases). Per the germline V gene, CDR1 is KGHSY and CDR2 is FQNENV. Trimming removed 2 bases from V and 4 bases from J, with 20 bases in between. The CDR3 loop spans 17 amino acids. As DNA, the CDR3 is TGTGCCAGCAGCCAAACCCAAGGAGGGGCGCGGGGCACTGAAGCTTTCTTT. Residues: CASSQTQGGARGTEAFF.

The genes are TRBV5-8 and TRBJ2-3, with D tentatively TRBD1 (5 bases). This CDR3 contains 15 residues. Per germline, CDR1 SGHTS and CDR2 YDEGEE. Between the trimmed V and J ends, which lost 4 bases and 6 bases, there was a span of 18 bases. The CDR3 sequence is CASSPRVTTSDTQYF. CDR3 coding DNA: TGTGCCAGCAGCCCCAGGGTCACGACATCGGATACGCAGTATTTT.

The chain links TRBV9 to TRBJ2-1; TRBD2 aligns across 8 bases. V lost 3 bases and J lost 8; bases outside the gene matches: 7. Germline V gene data show CDR1 as SGDLS and CDR2 as YYNGEE. This CDR3 comprises 14 residues. The chain's CDR3 is CASSAVAGSDEQFF. DNA of the CDR3: TGTGCCAGCAGCGCAGTAGCGGGATCGGATGAGCAGTTCTTC. The full variable domain, its missing parts supplied by reference TRBV9 and TRBJ2-1, is DSGVTQTPKHLITATGQRVTLRCSPRSGDLSVYWYQQSLDQGLQFLIQYYNGEERAKGNILERFSAQQFPDLHSELNLSSLELGDSALYFCASSAVAGSDEQFFGPGTRLTVL.

V gene TRBV7-9 combines with J gene TRBJ1-5, with 7 bases matching TRBD1. With 4 bases clipped from V and 0 bases from J, the junction kept 6 bases outside the gene matches. The CDR3 extends over 16 amino acids. The germline gives CDR1 SEHNR, CDR2 FQNEAQ (reference sequence). CDR3 sequence reads: CASSSTGTDSNQPQHF. The CDR3 region has the DNA TGTGCCAGCAGCTCCACCGGGACAGATAGCAATCAGCCCCAGCATTTT.

The V gene is TRBV11-2, the J gene TRBJ1-3; D possibly corresponds to TRBD1 (5 bases). Trimming removed 5 bases from V and 0 bases from J, with 11 bases in between. The CDR3 covers 15 residues. Germline assignment: CDR1 SGHAT and CDR2 FQNNGV. The CDR3 DNA follows: TGTGCCAGCAGCCCTGGGGCATCCTCTGGAAACACCATATATTTT. The encoded protein is CASSPGASSGNTIYF.

The chain has TRBV9 and TRBJ2-7; possible D gene TRBD1, 6 bases. V lost 3 bases, J lost 5 bases, and 15 bases lay in between. Germline CDR1 is SGDLS and CDR2 is YYNGEE. The CDR3 runs 14 residues. The DNA for the CDR3 is TGTGCCAGCAGCGGGAAGGGGGTCAACCACGAGCAGTACTTC. Encoded protein: CASSGKGVNHEQYF.

V gene TRBV18 combines with J gene TRBJ1-1; the D gene is possibly TRBD1 (5 bases). The germline V gene encodes CDR1 KGHSH and CDR2 LQKENI. The CDR3 has 17 residues. The V and J ends lost 5 bases and 1 base respectively, with 20 bases between them. The CDR3 protein is CASSNWAGMGGNTEAFF. The CDR3 region has the DNA TGTGCCAGCTCAAACTGGGCCGGGATGGGGGGGAACACTGAAGCTTTCTTT.